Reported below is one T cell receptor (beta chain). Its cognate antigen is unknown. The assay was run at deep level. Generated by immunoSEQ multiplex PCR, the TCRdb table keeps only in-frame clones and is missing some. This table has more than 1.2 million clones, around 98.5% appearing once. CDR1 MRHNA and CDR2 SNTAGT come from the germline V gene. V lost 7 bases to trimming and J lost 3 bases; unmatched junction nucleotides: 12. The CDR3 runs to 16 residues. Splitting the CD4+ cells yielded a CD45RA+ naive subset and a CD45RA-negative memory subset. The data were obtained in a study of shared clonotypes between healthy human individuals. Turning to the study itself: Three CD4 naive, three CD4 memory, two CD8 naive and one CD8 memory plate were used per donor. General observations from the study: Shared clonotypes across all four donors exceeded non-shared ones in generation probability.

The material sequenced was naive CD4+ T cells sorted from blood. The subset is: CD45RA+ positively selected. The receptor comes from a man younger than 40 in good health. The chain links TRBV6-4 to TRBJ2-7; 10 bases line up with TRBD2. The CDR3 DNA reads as TGTGCCAGCATCCCCGGACTAGCGGTAACGAGCTACGAGCAGTACTTC. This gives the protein CASIPGLAVTSYEQYF.